The present TCR beta chain was sequenced within a study of breast tumors, draining lymph nodes, adjacent tissues. This clonotype was observed a few times. One base away lies a much larger clone, so this may be a sequencing read error. Each CDR3 protein is one row after TCRdb ran MiXCR on the multiplex PCR reads. The data contain under 250,000 distinct CDR3 sequences, approximately 29% of them seen just once; the ten biggest clones take up more than 1.3%. Trimming cost V 5 bases and J 5 bases, with 25 bases left between them. CDR1 and CDR2 from the germline V gene are DFQATT and SNEGSKA (reference sequence). This CDR3 contains 17 residues. Axillary draining lymph nodes of breast cancer patients supplied the node samples.

The V call is TRBV20-1, the J call TRBJ2-1, with D perhaps given as TRBD1 or TRBD2 (6 bases each). This TCR was recovered from a female donor with breast cancer. Some clones in this sample may be carry-over from other donors' samples. Sample: axillary lymph node tissue. CDR3 DNA sequence: TGCAGTGCTTTGACTAGAGGGGGGATTACTCCAGACAATGAGCAGTTCTTC. Its protein product is CSALTRGGITPDNEQFF.